This passage covers 2 T cell receptor beta chains from one sample sequenced in a study of T cells after posttransplantation cyclophosphamide. Sequencing used immunoSEQ multiplex PCR; TCRdb keeps in-frame clones, though not all of them. The profile covers tens of thousands of clones, none occurring a single time. Source material: PBMCs. These receptors originate from a middle-aged man in good health, CMV-negative, and a related stem cell transplant donor.

This clone was counted at least ten times. The chain carries TRBV4-2 and TRBJ2-7, with D maybe TRBD1 (5 bases). CDR1 is LGHNA and CDR2 is YNFKEQ in the germline V gene. The V gene lost 2 bases and the J gene lost 6 bases, with 17 bases spanning the gap. The CDR3 loop spans 15 amino acids. The DNA for the CDR3 is TGTGCCAGCAGCCAAAAAACAGGTGAATCCGCCGAGCAGTACTTC. As protein: CASSQKTGESAEQYF.

There are many counts of this clone. The V and J genes are TRBV7-9 and TRBJ2-2; TRBD1 agrees at 10 bases. The CDR3 consists of 17 residues. The germline CDR1 and CDR2 sequences are SEHNR and FQNEAQ (reference sequence). V shed 5 bases, J shed 5 bases, and the junction held 11 bases outside the gene matches. CDR3 protein: CASSRLGTGVGTGELFF. CDR3 DNA: TGTGCCAGCAGCCGACTAGGGACAGGGGTTGGTACCGGGGAGCTGTTTTTT.